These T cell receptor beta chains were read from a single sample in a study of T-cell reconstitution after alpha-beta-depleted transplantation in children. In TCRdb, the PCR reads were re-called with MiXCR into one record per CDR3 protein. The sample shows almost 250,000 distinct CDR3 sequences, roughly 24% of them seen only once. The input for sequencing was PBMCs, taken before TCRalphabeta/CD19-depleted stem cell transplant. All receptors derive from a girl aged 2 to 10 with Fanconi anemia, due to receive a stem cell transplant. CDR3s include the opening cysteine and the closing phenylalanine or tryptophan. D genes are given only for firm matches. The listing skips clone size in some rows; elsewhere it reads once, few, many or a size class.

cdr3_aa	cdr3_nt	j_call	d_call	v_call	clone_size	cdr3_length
CSAGPENSGANVLTF	TGCAGCGCGGGACCTGAAAACTCTGGGGCCAACGTCCTGACTTTC	TRBJ2-6	NA	TRBV29-1	NA	15
CAALGTEEPQHF	TGTGCCGCCTTAGGGACAGAGGAGCCCCAGCATTTT	TRBJ1-5	NA	TRBV21-1	once	12
CASSRYRGRPGELFF	TGTGCCAGTAGTCGCTACAGGGGGCGCCCCGGGGAGCTGTTTTTT	TRBJ2-2	TRBD1	TRBV19	many	15
CSVAGGSDTQYF	TGCAGCGTTGCCGGAGGGTCAGATACGCAGTATTTT	TRBJ2-3	NA	TRBV29-1	many	12
CASSVGNSGANVLTF	TGTGCCAGCAGTGTGGGAAACTCTGGGGCCAACGTCCTGACTTTC	TRBJ2-6	NA	TRBV2	few	15
CAGRDSNSPLHF	TGTGCCGGCAGGGATTCGAATTCACCCCTCCACTTT	TRBJ1-6	NA	TRBV2	NA	12
CASSLDGSYNEQFF	TGTGCCAGCAGCCTCGACGGGTCCTACAATGAGCAGTTCTTC	TRBJ2-1	NA	TRBV7-3	many	14
CSVETGTGWTQYF	TGCAGCGTCGAAACCGGGACAGGATGGACCCAGTACTTC	TRBJ2-5	TRBD1	TRBV29-1	many	13
CSVGESGELFF	TGCAGCGTTGGGGAAAGTGGTGAGCTGTTTTTT	TRBJ2-2	NA	TRBV29-1	many	11
CASSIGQSSYNEQFF	TGTGCCAGTAGTATAGGTCAGAGCTCCTACAATGAGCAGTTCTTC	TRBJ2-1	NA	TRBV19	NA	15
CATSRDQGANTGELFF	TGTGCCACCAGCAGAGATCAGGGGGCGAACACCGGGGAGCTGTTTTTT	TRBJ2-2	TRBD1	TRBV15	many	16
CASSLGPPPEYEQYF	TGTGCCAGCAGCTTAGGGCCCCCTCCAGAATACGAGCAGTACTTC	TRBJ2-7	NA	TRBV7-2	few	15
CASSLTPDRGIHNEQFF	TGCGCCAGCAGCTTGACCCCGGACAGGGGGATCCACAATGAGCAGTTCTTC	TRBJ2-1	TRBD1	TRBV5-1	NA	17
CASSFKGTSGANVLTF	TGTGCCAGCAGCTTCAAGGGGACCTCTGGGGCCAACGTCCTGACTTTC	TRBJ2-6	NA	TRBV7-2	few	16
CASGLAYQQYF	TGTGCCAGCGGACTAGCGTACCAGCAGTACTTC	TRBJ2-7	TRBD2	TRBV6-2/TRBV6-3	few	11
CTICLLRDSRFSSYNEQFF	TGTACCATCTGCCTCTTACGGGACAGTCGATTCAGCTCCTACAATGAGCAGTTCTTC	TRBJ2-1	TRBD1	TRBV2	NA	19
CASSQVAGGSYEQYF	TGCGCCAGCAGCCAAGTAGCGGGAGGGTCCTACGAGCAGTACTTC	TRBJ2-7	TRBD2	TRBV4-1	many	15
CASSLLSGAGANVLTF	TGCGCCAGCAGCTTGCTCTCCGGGGCTGGGGCCAACGTCCTGACTTTC	TRBJ2-6	NA	TRBV5-1	NA	16
CSARRGAQETQYF	TGCAGTGCTAGAAGGGGGGCCCAAGAGACCCAGTACTTC	TRBJ2-5	NA	TRBV20-1	many	13
CASSPRTNNEQFF	TGTGCCAGCAGCCCTCGGACTAACAATGAGCAGTTCTTC	TRBJ2-1	NA	TRBV9	NA	13
CASSFTSGGVTDTQYF	TGTGCCAGCAGCTTCACTAGCGGGGGGGTCACAGATACGCAGTATTTT	TRBJ2-3	TRBD2	TRBV7-2	NA	16
CASSLRVNTEAFF	TGCGCCAGCAGCCTCCGGGTGAACACTGAAGCTTTCTTT	TRBJ1-1	NA	TRBV5-1	few	13
CASSTLGTDRLGTYEQYF	TGTGCCAGCAGCACCCTTGGGACAGACCGACTGGGTACCTACGAGCAGTACTTC	TRBJ2-7	NA	TRBV21-1	many	18
CATERGRLTYEQYF	TGTGCCACCGAACGCGGGAGGTTAACCTACGAGCAGTACTTC	TRBJ2-7	TRBD2	TRBV6-2/TRBV6-3	NA	14
CSVLGLADSYEQYF	TGCAGCGTGTTGGGACTAGCGGACTCCTACGAGCAGTACTTC	TRBJ2-7	TRBD2	TRBV29-1	many	14
CASSQEGGTTITDTQYF	TGTGCCAGCAGCCAAGAGGGGGGAACTACCATCACAGATACGCAGTATTTT	TRBJ2-3	NA	TRBV4-2	many	17
CASSPTGVDEQYF	TGTGCCAGCAGCCCGACAGGGGTCGACGAGCAGTACTTC	TRBJ2-7	TRBD1	TRBV12-3/TRBV12-4	many	13
CASTHGSGNTIYF	TGTGCCAGCACCCATGGCTCTGGAAACACCATATATTTT	TRBJ1-3	NA	TRBV12-3/TRBV12-4	NA	13
CASSLYRGTYNEQFF	TGTGCCAGCAGCTTATATCGAGGGACGTACAATGAGCAGTTCTTC	TRBJ2-1	NA	TRBV7-8	few	15
CASSSRLAGPNEQFF	TGTGCCAGCAGTTCTCGACTAGCGGGACCCAATGAGCAGTTCTTC	TRBJ2-1	TRBD2	TRBV5-4	many	15
CAISELQNEKLFF	TGTGCCATCAGTGAGCTACAGAATGAAAAACTGTTTTTT	TRBJ1-4	NA	TRBV10-3	many	13
CASSFTTGGTYGYTF	TGTGCCAGCAGCTTCACGACAGGGGGCACCTATGGCTACACCTTC	TRBJ1-2	TRBD1	TRBV7-2	NA	15
CASSGLAGASGANVLTF	TGTGCCAGCAGCGGACTAGCGGGTGCCTCTGGGGCCAACGTCCTGACTTTC	TRBJ2-6	TRBD2	TRBV7-3	NA	17
CASSLERVDSATFSGNTIYF	TGTGCCAGCAGTTTAGAGAGGGTTGACAGCGCAACGTTCTCTGGAAACACCATATATTTT	TRBJ1-3	NA	TRBV12-3/TRBV12-4	many	20
CSARAWDRGSNQPQHF	TGCAGTGCTAGAGCCTGGGACAGGGGTAGCAATCAGCCCCAGCATTTT	TRBJ1-5	TRBD1	TRBV20-1	many	16
CASRPSLAGFSDTQYF	TGTGCCAGCAGACCAAGCCTAGCGGGATTCTCGGATACGCAGTATTTT	TRBJ2-3	TRBD2	TRBV6-2/TRBV6-3	NA	16
CASSERAEQYF	TGCGCCAGCAGTGAGAGGGCCGAGCAGTACTTC	TRBJ2-7	NA	TRBV10-1	many	11
CSVEDQSLGDNYGYTF	TGCAGCGTTGAAGACCAATCCCTCGGGGATAACTATGGCTACACCTTC	TRBJ1-2	NA	TRBV29-1	NA	16
CASSLAGQGAYEQYF	TGTGCCAGCAGCTTAGCGGGACAGGGGGCTTACGAGCAGTACTTC	TRBJ2-7	TRBD1	TRBV7-6	many	15
CASSYRTRDYGYTF	TGTGCCAGCAGTTACCGAACCAGGGACTATGGCTACACCTTC	TRBJ1-2	NA	TRBV6-5	NA	14
CASSSTGIKYEQYF	TGTGCCAGCAGTTCGACAGGGATCAAATACGAGCAGTACTTC	TRBJ2-7	TRBD1	TRBV7-2	NA	14
CASSVAGGYYNEQFF	TGCGCCAGCAGCGTAGCGGGAGGTTACTACAATGAGCAGTTCTTC	TRBJ2-1	TRBD2	TRBV10-2	many	15
CSVVRQGNYGYTF	TGCAGCGTTGTGCGACAGGGGAACTATGGCTACACCTTC	TRBJ1-2	TRBD1	TRBV29-1	few	13
CASSPTVKRGSYNEQFF	TGTGCCAGCAGCCCGACCGTGAAGCGGGGGAGTTACAATGAGCAGTTCTTC	TRBJ2-1	TRBD2	TRBV7-2	many	17
CASSLRGTVNYEQYF	TGTGCCAGCAGTTTACGTGGGACAGTTAACTACGAGCAGTACTTC	TRBJ2-7	TRBD1	TRBV28	NA	15
CASSLGTGNYEQYF	TGTGCCAGCAGCTTAGGGACAGGGAACTACGAGCAGTACTTC	TRBJ2-7	TRBD1	TRBV5-5	NA	14
CASSFTGTGKGYTF	TGTGCCAGCAGTTTTACGGGGACAGGCAAAGGCTACACCTTC	TRBJ1-2	TRBD1	TRBV28	NA	14
CSASRPRSYNEQFF	TGCAGTGCTAGTAGACCTCGCTCCTACAATGAGCAGTTCTTC	TRBJ2-1	NA	TRBV20-1	many	14
CASSVDRGIYEQYF	TGTGCCAGCTCAGTGGACAGGGGGATTTACGAGCAGTACTTC	TRBJ2-7	TRBD1	TRBV18	many	14
CSARDMTGIETQYF	TGCAGTGCTAGAGATATGACAGGGATAGAGACCCAGTACTTC	TRBJ2-5	TRBD1	TRBV20-1	NA	14
CSVHSGGETQYF	TGCAGCGTTCATAGCGGGGGAGAGACCCAGTACTTC	TRBJ2-5	TRBD2	TRBV29-1	NA	12
CSAGQGYETEAFF	TGCAGTGCTGGACAGGGGTACGAAACTGAAGCTTTCTTT	TRBJ1-1	TRBD1	TRBV20-1	NA	13
CSVAGRGWETQYF	TGCAGCGTTGCTGGGAGGGGCTGGGAGACCCAGTACTTC	TRBJ2-5	TRBD2	TRBV29-1	few	13
CASSFPPPRQGAFEETQYF	TGTGCCAGCAGTTTCCCTCCTCCTCGACAGGGGGCTTTTGAAGAGACCCAGTACTTC	TRBJ2-5	TRBD1	TRBV28	NA	19
CASSLRGAGGELFF	TGTGCCAGCAGTTTAAGGGGGGCCGGCGGGGAGCTGTTTTTT	TRBJ2-2	NA	TRBV12-3/TRBV12-4	NA	14
CSVRDLQAFF	TGCAGCGTTAGGGACCTTCAAGCTTTCTTT	TRBJ1-1	NA	TRBV29-1	few	10
CSVEGLAPEVTEAFF	TGCAGCGTTGAAGGCCTGGCACCGGAGGTCACTGAAGCTTTCTTT	TRBJ1-1	NA	TRBV29-1	many	15
CSARDGGRGQTSGANVLTF	TGCAGTGCTAGAGATGGTGGAAGGGGACAGACATCTGGGGCCAACGTCCTGACTTTC	TRBJ2-6	TRBD1	TRBV20-1	few	19
CASSENSGTGGGGTQYF	TGCGCCAGCAGCGAGAACTCCGGGACAGGGGGAGGAGGGACCCAGTACTTC	TRBJ2-5	TRBD1	TRBV5-1	few	17
CASSLRGRSTDTQYF	TGTGCCAGCAGCTTAAGGGGGCGAAGCACAGATACGCAGTATTTT	TRBJ2-3	TRBD1	TRBV7-2	NA	15